Listed here are 16 T cell receptor beta chains from one sample, sequenced in a study of T cells in Graves' hyperthyroidism and ophthalmopathy (dated by TCRdb to about 2019). Library generation was performed with multiplex PCR. The data were produced on an Illumina HiSeq 2000. The TCR beta CDR3 regions were amplified from the RNA transcripts. The first round of RT-PCR for the TCR CDR3 was performed with the HTBI primer set and the Qiagen OneStep RT-PCR kit. Using fastp trimming at Q25 and MiXCR clonotype assembly, TCRdb reanalyzed the public sequencing data and kept in-frame beta chains. Rows with one shared CDR3 protein collapse into an entry with the most common genes and DNA. Across this sample there are hundreds of thousands of distinct CDR3 sequences, with approximately 15% seen only once. The ten top clones hold 10% to 13% of the sample. Input material: blood. The receptors were gathered from a young woman with Graves' hyperthyroidism.

In its sample, this clonotype was seen many times. The rearrangement joins TRBV3-1 to TRBJ2-7; D possibly corresponds to TRBD2 (5 bases). This CDR3 comprises 11 residues. V shed 4 bases and J shed 5 bases, with 6 bases lying between them. Germline values: CDR1 LGHDT, CDR2 YNNKEL (reference sequence). CDR3 nucleotides: TGTGCCAGCAGCCGAGGGCACGAGCAGTACTTC. It specifies CASSRGHEQYF.

This clonotype was recorded a few times. One end of the junction varies from germline; a read error may be responsible. The chain has TRBV13 and TRBJ1-3, with D possibly being TRBD1 (6 bases). The V gene's germline CDR1 is PRHDT and CDR2 FYEKMQ (reference sequence). This CDR3 has 14 residues. The CDR3 region has the DNA TGCGCCAGCAGCTTTACAGGGATAGGTAACACCATATATTTT. Its protein is CASSFTGIGNTIYF.

The sample holds a few counts of this clonotype. CDR3 region: CASSPLDGGNNEQFF. CDR3 bases: TGTGCCAGCTCACCCCTTGATGGAGGTAACAATGAGCAGTTCTTC. The chain is built from TRBV18 and TRBJ2-1, with D perhaps matching TRBD2 (5 bases). The V end was cut by 3 bases, the J end by 5 bases, with 14 bases between. Germline V lookup: CDR1 KGHSH, CDR2 LQKENI. The CDR3 contains 15 residues.

V and J are TRBV12-3 or TRBV12-4 and TRBJ1-4; D is perhaps TRBD1 (5 bases). The CDR3 is 13 amino acids. V lost 3 bases and J lost 8, with 10 bases in between. CDR3 bases: TGTGCCAGCAGTTTCCCGGGGGACGAAAAACTGTTTTTT. It is translated as CASSFPGDEKLFF.

With respect to this clonotype: Just one base apart from a much larger clone, this may be a read error. The CDR3 loop reads CASGPSLPSNPVEQYF. CDR3 nucleotide sequence: TGTGCCAGCGGCCCATCGCTGCCAAGTAATCCAGTCGAGCAGTACTTC. The V and J genes are TRBV27 and TRBJ2-7; D is unresolved. This CDR3 has 16 amino acids. The germline V gene has CDR1 MNHEY and CDR2 SMNVEV (reference sequence). The V end was cut by 8 bases, the J end by 6 bases, with 26 bases between.

As regards this clonotype: A much larger clonotype is one base distant, so this may be a read error. V usage is TRBV28 and J usage is TRBJ2-7; D is possibly TRBD2 (6 bases). TRBJ2-1 matches the DNA end more closely, so the J call is doubtful. Germline assignment: CDR1 MDHEN and CDR2 SYDVKM. The CDR3 extends over 15 amino acids. CDR3: CASSQGLALSYEQFF. The CDR3 DNA is TGTGCCAGCAGTCAGGGCCTAGCGCTCTCCTACGAGCAGTTCTTC.

This clonotype was detected many times. The CDR3 region is CASSVWGYNEQFF. The CDR3 nucleotides read TGTGCCAGCAGTGTTTGGGGCTACAATGAGCAGTTCTTC. The rearrangement joins TRBV2 to TRBJ2-1; the D is unclear. Germline CDR1 is SNHLY and CDR2 is FYNNEI. The CDR3 is 13 residues long. The V and J ends lost 4 bases and 3 bases respectively, with 7 bases between them.

V usage is TRBV6-1 and J usage is TRBJ1-5; D uncertain. The CDR3 covers 10 residues. Germline V CDR1 and CDR2: MNHNS, SASEGT. V was clipped by 8 bases and J by 5 bases, with 4 bases between them. CDR3 residues: CASADQPQHF. CDR3 nucleotide sequence: TGTGCCAGCGCCGATCAGCCCCAGCATTTT.

The chain links TRBV5-6 to TRBJ2-5; TRBD2 matches 13 bases. The CDR3 contains 18 residues. V gave up 2 bases and J gave up 5 bases; unmatched junction bases: 12. The germline gives CDR1 SGHDT, CDR2 YYEEEE. CDR3 nucleotides: TGTGCCAGCAGCTTAAGGACTAGCGGGAGACCCGCGTGGGAGACCCAGTACTTC. This encodes CASSLRTSGRPAWETQYF.

This clonotype was recorded only once. Germline is not matched at one junction end, which may reflect a read error. V gene TRBV12-3 or TRBV12-4 combines with J gene TRBJ1-2; D call uncertain. The CDR3 loop spans 13 amino acids. The CDR3 DNA reads TGTGCCAGCAGTTCGGTGGACCTCTATGGCCACACCTTC. Translated, it gives CASSSVDLYGHTF.

This clonotype showed up just a few times. The V and J genes are TRBV29-1 and TRBJ1-1; D is unclear. The germline V and J ends were trimmed by 7 bases and 1 base, with 7 bases remaining between them. The germline CDR1 and CDR2 sequences are SQVTM and ANQGSEA. This CDR3 comprises 11 residues. The CDR3 here is CSASENTEAFF. CDR3 sequence (DNA): TGCAGCGCTTCAGAGAACACTGAAGCTTTCTTT.

Only a few counts were recorded for this clonotype. The genes are TRBV30 and TRBJ2-1; D is tentatively TRBD1 or TRBD2 (5 bases each). CDR1 and CDR2 (germline): GTSNPN, SVGIG (reference sequence). This CDR3 contains 13 residues. Trimming shortened V by 4 bases and J by 8 bases, and 15 bases separated the two germline ends. CDR3 sequence (DNA): TGTGCCTGGACACGGGGCCTAGGGGATGAGCAGTTCTTC. Translated, it gives CAWTRGLGDEQFF.

This clonotype occurred a few times. The chain combines TRBV3-1 with TRBJ1-1, with 8 bases identical to TRBD1. CDR3 length equals 15 residues. V was clipped by 8 bases and J by 8 bases; unmatched bases: 16. The V gene's germline CDR1 is LGHDT and CDR2 YNNKEL (reference sequence). CDR3 protein: CASGLGGTGSGEAFF. CDR3 bases: TGTGCCAGCGGTTTGGGCGGGACAGGCTCTGGGGAAGCTTTCTTT.

On this clonotype: Without the conserved terminal phenylalanine or tryptophan, this CDR3 likely stems from a read error. V usage is TRBV7-3 and J usage is TRBJ1-4; D remains ambiguous. There are 15 residues in the CDR3. The ends were cut back, 5 bases at V and 7 bases at J, with 17 bases in the middle. From germline, CDR1 is SGHTA and CDR2 FQGTGA. CDR3 sequence (DNA): TGTGCCAGCAGCGCCCCTCTCCGCGTGACTGAAAAACTGTTTATT. Its translation: CASSAPLRVTEKLFI.

This clonotype was detected many times. The V call is TRBV15, the J call TRBJ1-4, with D perhaps TRBD1 (5 bases). The CDR3 consists of 17 residues. CDR1 and CDR2 from the germline V gene are LNHNV and YYDKDF (reference sequence). Trimming removed 0 bases from V and 8 bases from J, with 19 bases in between. CDR3 in DNA: TGTGCCACCAGCAGAGATCGAAGGGGAAATTACGGAGAAAAACTGTTTTTT. Its translation: CATSRDRRGNYGEKLFF. Combining the CDR3 with reference TRBV15 and TRBJ1-4 gives the whole variable domain DAMVIQNPRYQVTQFGKPVTLSCSQTLNHNVMYWYQQKSSQAPKLLFHYYDKDFNNEADTPDNFQSRRPNTSFCFLDIRSPGLGDTAMYLCATSRDRRGNYGEKLFFGSGTQLSVL.

This clonotype has a count of ten or more. This chain joins TRBV7-9 and TRBJ2-1, with D possibly being TRBD1 (6 bases). Germline lookup yields CDR1 SEHNR and CDR2 FQNEAQ (reference sequence). V dropped 1 base and J dropped 4 bases, with 8 bases sitting between them. The CDR3 consists of 14 residues. The CDR3: CASSLETGYNEQFF. Here the CDR3 DNA reads TGTGCCAGCAGCTTAGAGACAGGTTACAATGAGCAGTTCTTC.